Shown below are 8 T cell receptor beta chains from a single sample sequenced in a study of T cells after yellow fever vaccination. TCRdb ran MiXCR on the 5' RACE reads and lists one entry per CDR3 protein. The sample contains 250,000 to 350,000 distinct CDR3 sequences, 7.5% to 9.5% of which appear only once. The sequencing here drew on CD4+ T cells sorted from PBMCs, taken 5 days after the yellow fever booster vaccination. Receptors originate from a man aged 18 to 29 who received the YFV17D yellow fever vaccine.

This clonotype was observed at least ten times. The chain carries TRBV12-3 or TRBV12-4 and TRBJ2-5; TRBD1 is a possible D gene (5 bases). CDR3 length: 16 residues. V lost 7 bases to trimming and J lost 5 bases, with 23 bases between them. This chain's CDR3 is CASIPDGYRFGETQYF. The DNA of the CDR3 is TGTGCCAGCATCCCCGATGGTTACAGGTTCGGGGAGACCCAGTACTTC.

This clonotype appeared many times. The CDR3 reads CASSYLGQGNSPLHF. CDR3 nucleotide sequence: TGTGCCAGCAGCTACTTGGGACAGGGGAATTCACCCCTCCACTTT. This rearrangement joins TRBV7-9 to TRBJ1-6; 10 bases are a match to TRBD1. In germline, CDR1 is SEHNR, CDR2 FQNEAQ (reference sequence). The J segment lost 7 bases and the V segment lost 4 bases, leaving 4 bases of the junction unmatched. This CDR3 has 15 amino acids. Full variable domain (outside the CDR3, taken from reference TRBV7-9 and TRBJ1-6): DTGVSQNPRHKITKRGQNVTFRCDPISEHNRLYWYRQTLGQGPEFLTYFQNEAQLEKSRLLSDRFSAERPKGSFSTLEIQRTEQGDSAMYLCASSYLGQGNSPLHFGNGTRLTVT.

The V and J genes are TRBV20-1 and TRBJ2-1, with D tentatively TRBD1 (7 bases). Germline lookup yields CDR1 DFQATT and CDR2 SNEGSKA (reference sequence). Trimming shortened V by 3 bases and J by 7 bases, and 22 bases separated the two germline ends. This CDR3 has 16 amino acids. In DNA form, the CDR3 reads TGCAGTGCTAGCCCCAACCAAGGAGGGGGCGGGAATGAGCAGTTCTTC. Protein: CSASPNQGGGGNEQFF.

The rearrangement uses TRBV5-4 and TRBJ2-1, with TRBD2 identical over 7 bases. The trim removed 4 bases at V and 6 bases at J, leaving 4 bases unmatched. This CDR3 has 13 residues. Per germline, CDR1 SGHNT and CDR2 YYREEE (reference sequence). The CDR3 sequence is CASSNGGSNEQFF. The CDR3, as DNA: TGTGCCAGCAGCAACGGGGGGTCCAATGAGCAGTTCTTC.

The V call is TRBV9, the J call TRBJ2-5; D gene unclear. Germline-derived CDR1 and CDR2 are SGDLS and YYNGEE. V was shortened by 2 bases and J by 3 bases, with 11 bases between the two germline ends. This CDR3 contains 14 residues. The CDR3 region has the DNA TGTGCCAGCAGCGTTGGCAGGTTCAAAGAGACCCAGTACTTC. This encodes CASSVGRFKETQYF. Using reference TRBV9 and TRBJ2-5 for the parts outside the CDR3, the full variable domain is DSGVTQTPKHLITATGQRVTLRCSPRSGDLSVYWYQQSLDQGLQFLIQYYNGEERAKGNILERFSAQQFPDLHSELNLSSLELGDSALYFCASSVGRFKETQYFGPGTRLLVL.

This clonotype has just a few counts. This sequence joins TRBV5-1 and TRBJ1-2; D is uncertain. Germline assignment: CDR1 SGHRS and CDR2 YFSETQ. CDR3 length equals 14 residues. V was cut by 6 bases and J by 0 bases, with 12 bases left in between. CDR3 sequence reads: CASTQDIANYGYTF. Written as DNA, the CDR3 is TGCGCCAGCACCCAAGACATCGCTAACTATGGCTACACCTTC.

CDR3 nucleotides: TGCGCCAGCATGGCGGGGAAGGAAGCTTTCTTT. It codes for CASMAGKEAFF. The chain links TRBV5-1 to TRBJ1-1; D ambiguous. Germline CDR1 reads SGHRS; CDR2 reads YFSETQ. This CDR3 spans 11 amino acids. Trimming took off 6 bases at V and 8 bases at J, with 11 bases between the two ends.

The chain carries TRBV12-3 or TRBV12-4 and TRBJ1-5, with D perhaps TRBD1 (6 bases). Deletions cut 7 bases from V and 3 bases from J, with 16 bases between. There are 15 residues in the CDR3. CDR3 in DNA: TGTGCCAGCACCACTGGGGGGCTGGACAATCAGCCCCAGCATTTT. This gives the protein CASTTGGLDNQPQHF.